The next 2 T cell receptor beta chains were all read from a single sample in a study of cytomegalovirus exposure and HLA in healthy donors. The PCR used 60 Vbeta and 13 Jbeta primers. Profiling relied on immunoSEQ multiplex PCR, and the TCRdb table lists in-frame clones only, not all of them. The profile shows roughly 200,000 clones, roughly three quarters of them singletons. The sample comprised PBMCs. The receptors shown here come from a man aged 45 to 65 in good health and CMV-seronegative.

The rearrangement uses TRBV7-8 and TRBJ1-4, with D uncertain. CDR3 length equals 12 residues. Germline V gene data show CDR1 as SGHVS and CDR2 as FQNEAQ. V lost 1 base, J lost 8 bases, and 5 bases lay in between. The DNA for the CDR3 is TGTGCCAGCAGCTTAGGAACAGAAAAACTGTTTTTT. It is translated as CASSLGTEKLFF.

V is TRBV5-1 and J is TRBJ2-5; perhaps TRBD2 as D (6 bases). The CDR3 totals 14 residues. Trimming shortened V by 4 bases and J by 3 bases, and 13 bases separated the two germline ends. Per the germline V gene, CDR1 is SGHRS and CDR2 is YFSETQ. The CDR3 loop is CASSPWTGEETQYF. The CDR3 nucleotides read TGCGCCAGCAGCCCCTGGACGGGGGAAGAGACCCAGTACTTC. The full variable domain, with the rest looked up from reference TRBV5-1 and TRBJ2-5, is KAGVTQTPRYLIKTRGQQVTLSCSPISGHRSVSWYQQTPGQGLQFLFEYFSETQRNKGNFPGRFSGRQFSNSRSEMNVSTLELGDSALYLCASSPWTGEETQYFGPGTRLLVL.